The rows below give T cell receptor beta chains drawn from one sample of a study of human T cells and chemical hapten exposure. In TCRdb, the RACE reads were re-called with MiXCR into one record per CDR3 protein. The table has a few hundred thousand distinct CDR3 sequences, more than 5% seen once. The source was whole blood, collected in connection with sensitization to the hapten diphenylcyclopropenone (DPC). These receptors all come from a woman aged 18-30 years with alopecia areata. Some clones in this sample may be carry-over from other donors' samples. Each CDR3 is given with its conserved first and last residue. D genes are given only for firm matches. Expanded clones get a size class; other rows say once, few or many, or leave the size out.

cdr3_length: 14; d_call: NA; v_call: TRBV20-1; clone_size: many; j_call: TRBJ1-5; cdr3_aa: CSAGGEYSNQPQHF; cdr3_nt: TGCAGTGCAGGGGGGGAGTATAGCAATCAGCCCCAGCATTTT
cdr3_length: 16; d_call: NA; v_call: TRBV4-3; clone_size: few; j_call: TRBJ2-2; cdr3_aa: CASSQDAGVFTGELFF; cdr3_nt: TGCGCCAGCAGCCAAGATGCAGGGGTCTTCACCGGGGAGCTGTTTTTT
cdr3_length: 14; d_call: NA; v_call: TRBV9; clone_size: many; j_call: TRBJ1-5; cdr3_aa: CASSVGQTNQPQHF; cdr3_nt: TGTGCCAGCAGCGTTGGACAGACCAATCAGCCCCAGCATTTT
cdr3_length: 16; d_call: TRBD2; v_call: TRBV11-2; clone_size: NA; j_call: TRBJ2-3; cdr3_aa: CASSPGPSGGSDTQYF; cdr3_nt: TGTGCCAGCAGCCCCGGGCCTAGCGGGGGGTCAGATACGCAGTATTTT
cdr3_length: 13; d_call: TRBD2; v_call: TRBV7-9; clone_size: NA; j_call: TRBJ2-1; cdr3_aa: CASSRGEGNEQFF; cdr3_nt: TGTGCCAGCAGTCGAGGGGAGGGCAATGAGCAGTTCTTC
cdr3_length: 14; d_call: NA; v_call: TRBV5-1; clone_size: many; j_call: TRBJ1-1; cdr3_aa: CASSSRGGGTEAFF; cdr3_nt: TGCGCCAGCAGCTCTAGGGGGGGAGGAACTGAAGCTTTCTTT
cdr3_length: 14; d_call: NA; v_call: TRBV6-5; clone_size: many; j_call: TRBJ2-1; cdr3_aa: CASSVLSSYNEQFF; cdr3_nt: TGTGCCAGCAGTGTCCTTAGCTCCTACAATGAGCAGTTCTTC
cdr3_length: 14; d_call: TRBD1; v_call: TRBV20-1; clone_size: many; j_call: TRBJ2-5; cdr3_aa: CSASGPGQQETQYF; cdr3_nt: TGCAGTGCTAGCGGACCGGGACAGCAAGAGACCCAGTACTTC
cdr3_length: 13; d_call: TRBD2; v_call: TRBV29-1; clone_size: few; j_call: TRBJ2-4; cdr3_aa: CSASGAAKNIQYF; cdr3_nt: TGCAGCGCTAGCGGGGCGGCCAAAAACATTCAGTACTTC
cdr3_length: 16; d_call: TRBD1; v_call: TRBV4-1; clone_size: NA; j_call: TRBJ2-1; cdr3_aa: CASSPPPGQGGNEQFF; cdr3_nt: TGCGCCAGCAGCCCCCCTCCGGGACAGGGTGGAAATGAGCAGTTCTTC
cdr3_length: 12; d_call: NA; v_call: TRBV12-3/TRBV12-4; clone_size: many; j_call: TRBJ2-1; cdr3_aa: CASSILRGSLFF; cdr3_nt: TGTGCCAGCAGTATCCTTAGGGGATCCCTGTTCTTC
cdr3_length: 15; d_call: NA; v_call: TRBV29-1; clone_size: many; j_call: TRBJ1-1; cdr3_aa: CSVVGPNGINTEAFF; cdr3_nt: TGCAGCGTTGTGGGGCCTAACGGGATTAACACTGAAGCTTTCTTT
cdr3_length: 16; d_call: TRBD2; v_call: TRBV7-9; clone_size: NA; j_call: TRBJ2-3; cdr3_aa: CASLSGVRPSTDTQYF; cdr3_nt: TGTGCCAGCCTTAGCGGGGTTCGGCCTAGCACAGATACGCAGTATTTT
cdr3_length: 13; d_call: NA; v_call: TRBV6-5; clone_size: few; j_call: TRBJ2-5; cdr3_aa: CASSHRVEETQYF; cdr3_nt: TGTGCCAGCAGCCACAGGGTGGAAGAGACCCAGTACTTC
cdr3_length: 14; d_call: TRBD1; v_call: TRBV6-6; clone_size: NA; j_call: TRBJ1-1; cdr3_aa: CASCDTGADTEAFF; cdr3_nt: TGTGCCTCCTGCGACACAGGGGCTGACACTGAAGCTTTCTTT
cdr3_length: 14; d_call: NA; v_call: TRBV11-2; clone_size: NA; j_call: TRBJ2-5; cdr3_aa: CASSLDSGFGTQYF; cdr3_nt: TGTGCCAGCAGCTTAGATTCCGGGTTTGGGACCCAGTACTTC
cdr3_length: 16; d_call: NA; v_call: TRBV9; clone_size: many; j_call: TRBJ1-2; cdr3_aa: CASSPQISDLNYGYTF; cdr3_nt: TGTGCCAGCAGCCCGCAGATTAGCGACCTTAACTATGGCTACACCTTC
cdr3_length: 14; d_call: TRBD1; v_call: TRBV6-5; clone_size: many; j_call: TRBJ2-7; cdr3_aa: CASSYGQGADEQYF; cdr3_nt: TGTGCCAGCAGTTACGGGCAGGGGGCCGACGAGCAGTACTTC
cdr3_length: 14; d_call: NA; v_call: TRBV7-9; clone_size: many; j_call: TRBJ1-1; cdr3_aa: CASSLVRIDTEAFF; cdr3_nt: TGTGCCAGCAGCTTAGTACGGATCGACACTGAAGCTTTCTTT
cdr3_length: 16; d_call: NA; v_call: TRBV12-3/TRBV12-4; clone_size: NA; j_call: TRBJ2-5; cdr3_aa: CASSLSGGARLETQYF; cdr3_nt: TGTGCCAGCAGTTTAAGTGGGGGGGCTCGGTTGGAGACCCAGTACTTC
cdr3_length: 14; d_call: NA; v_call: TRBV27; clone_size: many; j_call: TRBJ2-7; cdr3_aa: CASSAGLSSYEQYF; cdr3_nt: TGTGCCAGCAGTGCGGGACTCTCTTCCTACGAGCAGTACTTC
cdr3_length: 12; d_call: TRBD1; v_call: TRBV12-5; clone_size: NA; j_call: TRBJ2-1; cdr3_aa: CASGLEQGEQFF; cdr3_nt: TGTGCTAGTGGTTTGGAACAGGGGGAGCAGTTCTTC
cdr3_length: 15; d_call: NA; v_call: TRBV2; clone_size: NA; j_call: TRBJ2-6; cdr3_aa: CASSEERGGANVLTF; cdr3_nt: TGTGCCAGCAGTGAAGAGAGGGGCGGGGCCAACGTCCTGACTTTC
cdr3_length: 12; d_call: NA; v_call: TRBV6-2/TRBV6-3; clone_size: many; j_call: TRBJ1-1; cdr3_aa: CASRDLGTEAFF; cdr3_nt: TGTGCCAGCAGAGATCTGGGCACTGAAGCTTTCTTT
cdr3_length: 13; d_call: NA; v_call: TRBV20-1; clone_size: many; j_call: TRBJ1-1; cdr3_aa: CSARDPRSSEAFF; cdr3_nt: TGCAGTGCTAGAGACCCCCGGTCCAGTGAAGCTTTCTTT
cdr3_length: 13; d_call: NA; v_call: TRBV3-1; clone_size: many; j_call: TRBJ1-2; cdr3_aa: CASSPEQNYGYTF; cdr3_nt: TGTGCCAGCAGCCCGGAGCAGAACTATGGCTACACCTTC
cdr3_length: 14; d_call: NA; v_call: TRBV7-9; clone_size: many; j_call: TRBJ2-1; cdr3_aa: CASSLSGRDNEQFF; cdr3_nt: TGTGCCAGCAGCTTATCGGGACGAGACAATGAGCAGTTCTTC
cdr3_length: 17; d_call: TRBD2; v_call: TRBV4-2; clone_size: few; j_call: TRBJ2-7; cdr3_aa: CASSQDSPSGGTYEQYF; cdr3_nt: TGTGCCAGCAGCCAAGATAGCCCTAGCGGGGGTACCTACGAGCAGTACTTC
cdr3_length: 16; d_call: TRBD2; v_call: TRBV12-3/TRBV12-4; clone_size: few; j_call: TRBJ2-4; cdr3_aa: CASSLRPAGNKNIQYF; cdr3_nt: TGTGCCAGCAGTTTAAGACCAGCGGGGAACAAAAACATTCAGTACTTC
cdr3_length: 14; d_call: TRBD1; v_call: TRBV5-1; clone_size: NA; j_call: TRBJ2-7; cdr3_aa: CASSSGQGIGEQYF; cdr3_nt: TGCGCCAGCAGCTCGGGACAGGGTATTGGCGAGCAGTACTTC
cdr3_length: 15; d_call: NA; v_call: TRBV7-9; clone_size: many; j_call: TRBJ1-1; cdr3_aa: CASSLGAMTNTEAFF; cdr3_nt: TGTGCCAGCAGCTTAGGCGCAATGACGAACACTGAAGCTTTCTTT
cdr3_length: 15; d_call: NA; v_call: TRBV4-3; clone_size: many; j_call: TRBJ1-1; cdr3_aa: CASSQLGDINTEAFF; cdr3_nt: TGCGCCAGCAGCCAACTAGGGGATATCAACACTGAAGCTTTCTTT
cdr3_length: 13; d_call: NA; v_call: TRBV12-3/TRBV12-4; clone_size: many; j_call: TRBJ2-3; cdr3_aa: CASRGPSTDTQYF; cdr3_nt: TGTGCCAGCAGGGGGCCTAGCACAGATACGCAGTATTTT